The clone carrying this T cell receptor beta chain was seen many times. Its antigen is not known. The V end lost 6 bases, the J end lost 8 bases, and 19 bases lay between the germline ends. This CDR3 spans 14 amino acids. Amplified regions were TCR beta CDR3 sequences from RNA transcripts. An initial round of RT-PCR targeting the TCR CDR3 relied on the HTBI primer set. TCRdb independently ran MiXCR on the multiplex PCR reads; one entry per CDR3 protein. Of about 600,000 distinct CDR3 sequences listed, over 12% are singletons. This sample was taken from a study of T cells in Graves' hyperthyroidism and ophthalmopathy. General study findings and limits: Most thyroid clonotypes expanded above 0.001 appeared in blood too.

The sequencing input was blood. The rearrangement links TRBV12-3 or TRBV12-4 to TRBJ1-2; tentative D call: TRBD1 (6 bases). The sequence was collected from a woman under 30 with Graves' ophthalmopathy. The CDR3 coding sequence is TGTGCCAGCAGCCCTCCTAACAGGGATGGGGGCTACACCTTC. Translated: CASSPPNRDGGYTF.